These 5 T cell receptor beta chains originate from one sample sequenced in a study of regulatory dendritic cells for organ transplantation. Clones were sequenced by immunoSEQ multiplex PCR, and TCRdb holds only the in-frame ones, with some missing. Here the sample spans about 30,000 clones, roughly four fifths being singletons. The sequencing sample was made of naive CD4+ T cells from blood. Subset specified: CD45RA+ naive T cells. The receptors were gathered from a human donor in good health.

The CDR3 DNA follows: TGCGCCAGCAGCTCGACAGGGACCCTGCGGGGAAACACCATATATTTT. Amino acids: CASSSTGTLRGNTIYF. The J gene is TRBJ1-3, the V gene TRBV5-1, with 7 bases that match TRBD1. The CDR3 has 16 residues. Germline CDR1 and CDR2: SGHRS and YFSETQ. V shed 3 bases and J 4 bases; nucleotides not matched to a gene: 10.

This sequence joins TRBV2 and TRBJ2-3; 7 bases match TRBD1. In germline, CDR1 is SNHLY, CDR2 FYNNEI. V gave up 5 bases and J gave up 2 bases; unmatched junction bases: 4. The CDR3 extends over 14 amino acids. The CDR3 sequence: CASSQGQPTDTQYF. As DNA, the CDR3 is TGTGCCAGCAGTCAGGGACAGCCCACAGATACGCAGTATTTT.

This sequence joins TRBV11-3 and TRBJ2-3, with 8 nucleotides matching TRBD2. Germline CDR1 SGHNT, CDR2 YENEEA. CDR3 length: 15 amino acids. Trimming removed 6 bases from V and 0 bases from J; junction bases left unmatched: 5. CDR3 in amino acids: CASSIRGGSTDTQYF. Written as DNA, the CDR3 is TGTGCCAGCAGTATCCGGGGGGGTAGCACAGATACGCAGTATTTT.

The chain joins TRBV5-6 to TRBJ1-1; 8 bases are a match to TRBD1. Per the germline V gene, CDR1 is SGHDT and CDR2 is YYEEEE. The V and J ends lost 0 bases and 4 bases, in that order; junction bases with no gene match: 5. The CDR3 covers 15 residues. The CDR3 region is CASSLVQGGATEAFF. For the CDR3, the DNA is TGTGCCAGCAGCTTGGTACAGGGGGGGGCCACTGAAGCTTTCTTT.

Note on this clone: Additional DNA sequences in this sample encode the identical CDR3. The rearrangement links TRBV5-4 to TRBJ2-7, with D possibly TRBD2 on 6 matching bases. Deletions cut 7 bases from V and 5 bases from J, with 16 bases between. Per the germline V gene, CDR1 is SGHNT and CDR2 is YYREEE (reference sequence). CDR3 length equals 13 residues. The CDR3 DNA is TGTGCCAGCTCGGCGGGCCGGGGGAACGAGCAGTACTTC. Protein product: CASSAGRGNEQYF.